A selection of T cell receptor beta chains follows, all from one sample in a study of cytomegalovirus exposure and HLA in healthy donors. Only in-frame clones appear in the TCRdb table, and some are missing; sequencing was by immunoSEQ multiplex PCR. The data show 95,000 to 150,000 clones, around 76% seen once. Sequences were obtained from PBMCs. The source of these receptors is a man in his sixties in good health and CMV-seropositive. Both conserved end residues are part of each CDR3. A D gene is named only where the DNA matches it firmly. A row's size may be missing; if present it is once, few, many or a size class.

D gene	clone size	J gene	V gene	CDR3 DNA	CDR3 protein
NA	NA	TRBJ1-5	TRBV2	TGTGCCAGCACTCAGGGAGGCGATCAGCCCCAGCATTTT	CASTQGGDQPQHF
TRBD1	NA	TRBJ1-2	TRBV5-1	TGCGCCAGCAGCTTGATGGGACAGGGGCGTGACTACACCTTC	CASSLMGQGRDYTF
NA	NA	TRBJ2-7	TRBV6-5	TGTGCCACCACATCCAGCTACGAGCAGTACTTC	CATTSSYEQYF
NA	NA	TRBJ2-3	TRBV10-3	TGTGCCATCAGTACTCGGGGACTCGGCACAGATACGCAGTATTTT	CAISTRGLGTDTQYF
TRBD1	NA	TRBJ1-1	TRBV5-5	TGTGCCAGCAGCCTGGACAGGGGATGGCGGACTGAAGCTTTCTTT	CASSLDRGWRTEAFF
NA	NA	TRBJ1-5	TRBV4-1	TGCGCCAGCAGCCAAGATCCGGGGGGCTTACAGCCCCAGCATTTT	CASSQDPGGLQPQHF
NA	few	TRBJ1-5	TRBV28	TGTGCCAGCAGACCCGGAGGGGTCCGGGGGCCCCAGCATTTT	CASRPGGVRGPQHF
TRBD1	NA	TRBJ2-3	TRBV30	TGTGCCTGGAGAGGAGGGACAGGGGGGGTAGATACGCAGTATTTT	CAWRGGTGGVDTQYF
NA	few	TRBJ2-7	TRBV7-9	TGTGCCAGCAGCTTACCAACAGGGCAGAACGAGCAGTACTTC	CASSLPTGQNEQYF
TRBD1	NA	TRBJ2-7	TRBV7-9	TGTGCCAGCAGCTCCGCCGGGACAGGGCATTCCTACGAGCAGTACTTC	CASSSAGTGHSYEQYF
NA	NA	TRBJ1-1	TRBV10-3	TGTGCCATCAGTGGGACGGGAGGGACTGAAGCTTTCTTT	CAISGTGGTEAFF
NA	few	TRBJ1-2	TRBV5-1	TGTGCCAGCAGCTTGGGGCAGAACTATGGCTACACCTTC	CASSLGQNYGYTF
TRBD1	NA	TRBJ2-7	TRBV27	TGTGCCAGCAGGCCATACAGGGGGCAACTTACCTACGAGCAGTACTTC	CASRPYRGQLTYEQYF
NA	few	TRBJ2-6	TRBV5-1	TGCGCCAGCGGAGCAGGGGCTGGGGCCAACGTCCTGACTTTC	CASGAGAGANVLTF
TRBD1	NA	TRBJ1-4	TRBV28	TGTGCCAGCAGGCTACAGGGGACTAATGAAAAACTGTTTTTT	CASRLQGTNEKLFF
NA	NA	TRBJ1-5	TRBV28	TGTGCCAGCAGTTTTGTTCTGAGCAATCAGCCCCAGCATTTT	CASSFVLSNQPQHF
NA	NA	TRBJ2-1	TRBV29-1	TGCAGCGTTCCGGTCTCTAGGAATGAGCAGTTCTTC	CSVPVSRNEQFF
TRBD2	few	TRBJ2-2	TRBV7-9	TGTGCCAGCAGCTTAATGCGGGAGGTGACCGGGGAGCTGTTTTTT	CASSLMREVTGELFF
TRBD2	NA	TRBJ2-4	TRBV4-2	TGTGCCAGCAGCCAAGTCCGTAGCGGGCAAAACATTCAGTACTTC	CASSQVRSGQNIQYF
NA	NA	TRBJ2-1	TRBV30	TGTGCCTGGAGTGTACGTCAGAACAATGAGCAGTTCTTC	CAWSVRQNNEQFF
TRBD1	NA	TRBJ1-3	TRBV5-5	TGTGCCAGCAGCCAGGGACAGCCCCGCTCTGGAAACACCATATACTTT	CASSQGQPRSGNTIYF
NA	NA	TRBJ2-6	TRBV27	TGTGCCAGCAGTTTAATCGTCTCTGGGGCCAACGTCCTGACTTTC	CASSLIVSGANVLTF
TRBD1	few	TRBJ1-1	TRBV28	TGTGCCAGCAGATACAGGGGGCCCGAAATACTCAACACTGAAGCTTTCTTT	CASRYRGPEILNTEAFF
NA	NA	TRBJ2-7	TRBV27	TGTGCCAGCAGCTTCACAAGCGCCTACGAGCAGTACTTC	CASSFTSAYEQYF
NA	once	TRBJ2-7	TRBV6-5	TGTGCCAGCAGTTATGGGCAGGGGGGCTACGAGCAGTACTTC	CASSYGQGGYEQYF
TRBD1	few	TRBJ1-4	TRBV15	TGTGCCACCAGCAGAGGAAGCAGGGGGAATGAAAAACTGTTTTTT	CATSRGSRGNEKLFF
TRBD1	NA	TRBJ1-6	TRBV27	TGTGCCAGCAGTTTATTGGGACAGGGTAATTCACCCCTCCACTTT	CASSLLGQGNSPLHF
NA	NA	TRBJ1-2	TRBV5-6	TGTGCCAGCAGCTTACAAGGGGCCCCCTCGGGCTACACCTTC	CASSLQGAPSGYTF
NA	few	TRBJ1-5	TRBV21-1	TGTGCCAGCAGCAATGGGGACAGGGCACATCAGCCCCAGCATTTT	CASSNGDRAHQPQHF
NA	NA	TRBJ2-1	TRBV13	TGTGCCAGCAGCTTAGCCGCCAACCGGAGGGTGGGTGAGCAGTTCTTC	CASSLAANRRVGEQFF
TRBD2	NA	TRBJ2-3	TRBV5-1	TGCGCCAGCAGCGTGGGACTAGCGAGCACAGATACGCAGTATTTT	CASSVGLASTDTQYF
NA	few	TRBJ2-7	TRBV19	TGTGCCAGTCGGGTACGGGACACTATTTCGTACGAGCAGTACTTC	CASRVRDTISYEQYF
TRBD2	once	TRBJ2-1	TRBV5-1	TGCGCCAGCAGCCCCCGACTAGCGGGTGACAATGAGCAGTTCTTC	CASSPRLAGDNEQFF
TRBD1	NA	TRBJ1-3	TRBV7-9	TGTGCCAGCTCCGACCGGGGCAGGGGGCTCGCTGGAAACACCATATATTTT	CASSDRGRGLAGNTIYF
NA	NA	TRBJ1-6	TRBV5-1	TGCGCCAGCAGCTTGGAGGGGTTGGATTCACCCCTCCACTTT	CASSLEGLDSPLHF
NA	NA	TRBJ1-4	TRBV7-8	TGTGCCAGCAGCTTGCGGAGGACTGAGGAAAAACTGTTTTTT	CASSLRRTEEKLFF
NA	NA	TRBJ2-5	TRBV7-9	TGTGCCAGCAGCTTAGACGGTATCGTTGCCCAGTACTTC	CASSLDGIVAQYF
TRBD1	NA	TRBJ2-7	TRBV6-1	TGTGCCAGCAGTTGGGTCGACAGGGGAGGCTACGAGCAGTACTTC	CASSWVDRGGYEQYF
NA	NA	TRBJ1-2	TRBV28	TGTGCCAGCAGTCGACCCCGACAGTCTACTATTTTCCGCTATGGCTACACCTTC	CASSRPRQSTIFRYGYTF
TRBD2	NA	TRBJ2-7	TRBV27	TGTGCCAGCAGGCCTGGGAGGGGTGCCTACGAGCAGTACTTC	CASRPGRGAYEQYF
TRBD2	NA	TRBJ2-7	TRBV18	TGTGCCAGCTCACAAGGGACTAGCGGGAGAGGCGCCTACGAGCAGTACTTC	CASSQGTSGRGAYEQYF